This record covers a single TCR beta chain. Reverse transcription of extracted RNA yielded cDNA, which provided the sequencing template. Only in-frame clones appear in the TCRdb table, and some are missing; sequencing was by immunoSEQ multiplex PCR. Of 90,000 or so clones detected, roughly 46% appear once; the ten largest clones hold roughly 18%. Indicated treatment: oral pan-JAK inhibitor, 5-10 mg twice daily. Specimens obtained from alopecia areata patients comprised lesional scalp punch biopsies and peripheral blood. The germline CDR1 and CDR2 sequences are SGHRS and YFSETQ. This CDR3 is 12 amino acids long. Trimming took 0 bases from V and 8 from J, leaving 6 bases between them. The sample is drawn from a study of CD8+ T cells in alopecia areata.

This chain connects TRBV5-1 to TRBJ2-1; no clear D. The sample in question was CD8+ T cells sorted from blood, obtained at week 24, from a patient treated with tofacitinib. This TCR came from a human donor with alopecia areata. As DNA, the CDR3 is TGCGCCAGCAGCTTGGGCCCTGATGAGCAGTTCTTC. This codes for CASSLGPDEQFF.